The rows below give T cell receptor beta chains drawn from one sample of a study of T cells in narcolepsy. The data were produced by immunoSEQ multiplex PCR, yet TCRdb's version contains in-frame clones alone and is incomplete. Of fewer than 35,000 clones in the sample, over 75% were seen once. The sample consisted of CD45RA- memory CD4+ T cells from PBMCs. These TCRs come from a human donor with narcolepsy. CDR3s include the opening cysteine and the closing phenylalanine or tryptophan. The order of the fields is D gene, J gene, clone size, V gene, CDR3 protein, CDR3 DNA. The D gene is left open where the match is weak. Some rows have no size entry. The others give once, few or many, or a class for an expanded clone.

>-|TRBJ1-6|once|TRBV6-1
CASRPTRFNSPLHF
TGTGCCAGCAGACCAACCCGATTTAATTCACCCCTCCACTTT
>TRBD2|TRBJ2-7|-|TRBV11-3
CASSHISWGGPLGYEQYF
TGTGCCAGCAGCCATATCTCATGGGGAGGGCCTTTAGGGTACGAGCAGTACTTC
>TRBD1|TRBJ1-2|-|TRBV7-6
CASSLEAGGWSGYTF
TGTGCCAGCAGCTTAGAGGCAGGGGGCTGGAGTGGCTACACCTTC
>-|TRBJ2-2|-|TRBV4-2
CASSHRELNTGELFF
TGTGCCAGCAGCCACCGTGAACTGAACACCGGGGAGCTGTTTTTT
>-|TRBJ2-3|-|TRBV5-6
CASSPGRDTQYF
TGTGCCAGCAGCCCCGGGAGAGATACGCAGTATTTT
>TRBD2|TRBJ2-2|-|TRBV2
CASKRELAGAGELFF
TGTGCCAGCAAACGGGAACTAGCGGGGGCCGGGGAGCTGTTTTTT
>TRBD2|TRBJ2-7|-|TRBV30
CAWNLASGRKRYEQYF
TGTGCCTGGAATTTGGCTAGCGGGAGAAAACGCTACGAGCAGTACTTC
>TRBD2|TRBJ2-3|-|TRBV4-1
CASSKTSGRRGDTQYF
TGCGCCAGCAGTAAGACTAGCGGGAGGCGGGGAGATACGCAGTATTTT
>-|TRBJ1-2|few|TRBV19
CASSMTARGVGYTF
TGTGCCAGTAGTATGACAGCGCGAGGTGTTGGCTACACCTTC
>-|TRBJ1-1|-|TRBV15
CATSREGILLKNTEAFF
TGTGCCACCAGCAGAGAGGGGATCTTACTTAAGAACACTGAAGCTTTCTTT
>TRBD2|TRBJ2-3|-|TRBV5-1
CASSTMGGSYGDTQYF
TGCGCCAGCAGCACCATGGGGGGGAGCTACGGAGATACGCAGTATTTT
>-|TRBJ2-1|-|TRBV18
CASSSHRGQKSEQFF
TGTGCCAGCTCGTCACATCGAGGCCAAAAGAGTGAGCAGTTCTTC
>TRBD2|TRBJ2-1|-|TRBV10-1
CASASGSTYNEQFF
TGCGCCAGTGCTAGCGGGAGTACCTACAATGAGCAGTTCTTC
>-|TRBJ1-4|-|TRBV10-3
CAISESSMAGKLFF
TGTGCCATCAGTGAGTCATCCATGGCAGGAAAACTGTTTTTT
>-|TRBJ2-5|-|TRBV27
CASSSLGKGETQYF
TGTGCCAGCAGTTCCTTGGGGAAGGGGGAGACCCAGTACTTC
>-|TRBJ1-5|-|TRBV2
CASSVRRLGNQPQHF
TGTGCCAGCAGTGTGCGGCGGCTCGGCAATCAGCCCCAGCATTTT
>-|TRBJ2-6|-|TRBV27
CASSPPHPLSTGSGANVLTF
TGTGCCAGCAGTCCCCCCCACCCTCTCTCTACAGGGTCCGGGGCCAACGTCCTGACTTTC
>TRBD1|TRBJ2-7|-|TRBV6-5
CASSFLPRTGAYEQYF
TGTGCCAGCAGTTTTCTTCCTCGAACAGGGGCCTACGAGCAGTACTTC
>-|TRBJ1-5|few|TRBV6-6
CASSLNQVRNQPQHF
TGTGCCAGCAGTCTCAATCAGGTGAGGAATCAGCCCCAGCATTTT
>-|TRBJ1-6|-|TRBV2
CASKSGRTVTYNSPLHF
TGTGCCAGCAAATCCGGCCGGACAGTAACTTATAATTCACCCCTCCACTTT
>-|TRBJ2-6|-|TRBV4-1
CASSQDGAGANVLTF
TGCGCCAGCAGCCAAGATGGGGCTGGGGCCAACGTCCTGACTTTC
>TRBD1|TRBJ1-4|few|TRBV6-5
CASSYRQGRREKLFF
TGTGCCAGCAGTTACCGACAGGGGAGGCGTGAAAAACTGTTTTTT
>-|TRBJ1-5|once|TRBV30
CAWSVSGRRNQPQHF
TGTGCCTGGAGTGTGTCCGGTCGCCGCAATCAGCCCCAGCATTTT
>TRBD1|TRBJ1-4|-|TRBV18
CASSPPQTGPNEKLFF
TGTGCCAGCTCACCACCCCAGACAGGGCCTAATGAAAAACTGTTTTTT
>TRBD2|TRBJ2-3|-|TRBV2
CASSELKGGSTDTQYF
TGTGCCAGCAGTGAACTAAAGGGAGGGAGCACAGATACGCAGTATTTT
>-|TRBJ2-5|-|TRBV6-1
CASSVARNRLQETQYF
TGTGCCAGCAGTGTAGCCCGGAACAGACTACAAGAGACCCAGTACTTC
>TRBD1|TRBJ1-2|-|TRBV10-3
CATAPGQVNFVGYTF
TGTGCCACTGCTCCGGGACAGGTAAACTTTGTCGGCTACACCTTC
>TRBD1|TRBJ1-2|-|TRBV19
CASRSQGSAYGYTF
TGTGCCAGTAGATCACAGGGGAGCGCCTATGGCTACACCTTC
>TRBD1|TRBJ2-2|-|TRBV19
CASSMERWTGGDRELFF
TGTGCCAGTAGTATGGAGCGCTGGACAGGGGGGGACAGGGAGCTGTTTTTT
>-|TRBJ2-1|-|TRBV27
CASSLTARTHNEQFF
TGTGCCAGCAGTTTAACTGCTCGTACCCACAATGAGCAGTTCTTC
>TRBD1|TRBJ2-3|-|TRBV2
CASIIRDRGNSWTDTQYF
TGTGCCAGCATAATCCGGGACAGGGGTAATTCTTGGACAGATACGCAGTATTTT
>-|TRBJ2-3|-|TRBV9
CASSVLPRDTQYF
TGTGCCAGCAGCGTACTCCCCCGGGATACGCAGTATTTT
>-|TRBJ1-2|few|TRBV7-9
CASSNSQGHYGYTF
TGTGCCAGCAGCAACTCACAGGGACACTATGGCTACACCTTC
>TRBD2|TRBJ2-7|-|TRBV14
CASSQARRGGPGYEQYF
TGTGCCAGCAGCCAAGCAAGGCGGGGGGGTCCCGGCTACGAGCAGTACTTC
>-|TRBJ1-1|-|TRBV6-5
CASSFSPVRPEAFF
TGTGCCAGCAGTTTTAGCCCAGTACGACCTGAAGCTTTCTTT
>-|TRBJ2-1|-|TRBV2
CASSARTILANEQFF
TGTGCCAGCAGTGCGCGGACTATTCTCGCCAATGAGCAGTTCTTC
>-|TRBJ2-7|-|TRBV30
CAWSVGQPFYEQYF
TGTGCCTGGAGTGTAGGACAGCCGTTCTACGAGCAGTACTTC
>TRBD1|TRBJ1-5|-|TRBV19
CASRGTGGGHSNQPQHF
TGTGCCAGTCGAGGGACAGGGGGCGGCCATAGCAATCAGCCCCAGCATTTT
>TRBD1|TRBJ2-3|-|TRBV6-1
CASLKGQGTDTQYF
TGTGCCAGCCTCAAGGGACAGGGGACAGATACGCAGTATTTT